Listed below are T cell receptor beta chains from one sample, sequenced in a study of breast tumors, draining lymph nodes, adjacent tissues. TCRdb analysed the multiplex PCR reads with MiXCR anew, one entry per CDR3 protein. The sample has about 180,000 distinct CDR3 sequences; 25% to 40% are singletons. Sequencing was performed on axillary lymph node tissue. The receptors derive from a female donor with breast cancer. Some clones in this sample may be carry-over from other donors' samples. Both conserved end residues are part of each CDR3.

v_call: TRBV10-3
cdr3_aa: CAISPEGGFQETQYF

v_call: TRBV7-6
cdr3_aa: CASSLAPGGSSDEQFF

v_call: TRBV12-3/TRBV12-4
cdr3_aa: CASSEDQANEKLFF

v_call: TRBV2
cdr3_aa: CARGLGSGNTIYF

v_call: TRBV27
cdr3_aa: CASSLGTSGGAAYEQYF

v_call: TRBV15
cdr3_aa: CATSSRGGRNTGELFF

v_call: TRBV12-3/TRBV12-4
cdr3_aa: CASSPEGGELFF

v_call: TRBV20-1
cdr3_aa: CSAQISGGANEQYF

v_call: TRBV5-6
cdr3_aa: CASSSGTSGRRFEQFF

v_call: TRBV19
cdr3_aa: CASRRDRDVYGYTF

v_call: TRBV5-8
cdr3_aa: CASSLGGTRGETQYF

v_call: TRBV4-1
cdr3_aa: CASSQDLSYNEQFF

v_call: TRBV4-3
cdr3_aa: CASSQGGGRGQETQYF

v_call: TRBV7-3
cdr3_aa: CASSDRGPDTQYF

v_call: TRBV7-3
cdr3_aa: CASSLTGAGSSYNEQFF

v_call: TRBV5-6
cdr3_aa: CASSWDTSRGIGETQYF

v_call: TRBV20-1
cdr3_aa: CSARSGEGTDTQYF

v_call: TRBV19
cdr3_aa: CASSTGTRGLDEKLFF

v_call: TRBV2
cdr3_aa: CASSYRALQETQYF

v_call: TRBV19
cdr3_aa: CASSISPGQGASYNSPLHF

v_call: TRBV6-1
cdr3_aa: CASSDLGSTDTQYF

v_call: TRBV20-1
cdr3_aa: CSARRSTEAFF

v_call: TRBV6-4
cdr3_aa: CASSHTKTHSGNTIYF

v_call: TRBV5-1
cdr3_aa: CASSRTGGYGYTF

v_call: TRBV9
cdr3_aa: CASSVAWKAGNTIYF

v_call: TRBV2
cdr3_aa: CASVVTGISGNTIYF

v_call: TRBV27
cdr3_aa: CASSLSAGGYNEQFF

v_call: TRBV27
cdr3_aa: CASSLLRGRSGDTQYF

v_call: TRBV7-8
cdr3_aa: CASSLVASGQPQHF

v_call: TRBV5-1
cdr3_aa: CASSLDTDTQYF

v_call: TRBV20-1
cdr3_aa: CSARGLTNTGELFF

v_call: TRBV7-8
cdr3_aa: CASSRGGHLNQPQHF

v_call: TRBV19
cdr3_aa: CASTRATSGANVLTF

v_call: TRBV2
cdr3_aa: CASSESASEMNEQFF

v_call: TRBV7-9
cdr3_aa: CASNHYRGLYRDTF

v_call: TRBV4-1
cdr3_aa: CASSHPGLAGVTGELFF

v_call: TRBV20-1
cdr3_aa: CSARGQDVRGYTF

v_call: TRBV20-1
cdr3_aa: CSARGAIAGETDTQYF

v_call: TRBV6-5
cdr3_aa: CASSGRAETDTQYF

v_call: TRBV12-3/TRBV12-4
cdr3_aa: CASSLYLAFNTGELFF